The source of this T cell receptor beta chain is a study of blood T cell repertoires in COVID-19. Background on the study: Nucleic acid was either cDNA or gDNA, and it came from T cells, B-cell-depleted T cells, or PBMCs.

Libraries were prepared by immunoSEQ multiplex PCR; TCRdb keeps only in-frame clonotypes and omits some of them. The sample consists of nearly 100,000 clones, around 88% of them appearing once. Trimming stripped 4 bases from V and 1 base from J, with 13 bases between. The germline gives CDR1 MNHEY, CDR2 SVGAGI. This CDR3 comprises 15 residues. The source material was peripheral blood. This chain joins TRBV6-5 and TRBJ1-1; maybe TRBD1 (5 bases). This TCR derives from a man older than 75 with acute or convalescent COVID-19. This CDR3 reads CASSWGGIANTEAFF. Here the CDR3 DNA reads TGTGCCAGCAGTTGGGGGGGGATTGCGAACACTGAAGCTTTCTTT.